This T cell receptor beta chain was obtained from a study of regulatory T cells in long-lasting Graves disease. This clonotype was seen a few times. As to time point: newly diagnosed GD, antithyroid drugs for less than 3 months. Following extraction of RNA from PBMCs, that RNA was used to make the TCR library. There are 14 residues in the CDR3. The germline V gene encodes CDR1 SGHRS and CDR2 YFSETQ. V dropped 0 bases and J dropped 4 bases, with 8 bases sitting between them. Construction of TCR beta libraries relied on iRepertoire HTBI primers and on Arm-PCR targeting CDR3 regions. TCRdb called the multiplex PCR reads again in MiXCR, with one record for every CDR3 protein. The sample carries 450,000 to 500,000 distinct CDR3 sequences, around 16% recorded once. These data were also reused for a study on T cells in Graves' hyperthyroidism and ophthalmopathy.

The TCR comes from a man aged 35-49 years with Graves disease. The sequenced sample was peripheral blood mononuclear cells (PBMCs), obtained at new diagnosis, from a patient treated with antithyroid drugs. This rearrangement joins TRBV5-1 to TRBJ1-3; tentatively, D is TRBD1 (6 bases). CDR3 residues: CASSLGTEGNTIYF. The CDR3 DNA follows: TGCGCCAGCAGCTTGGGGACAGAAGGAAACACCATATATTTT. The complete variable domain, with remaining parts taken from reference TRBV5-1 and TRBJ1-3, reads KAGVTQTPRYLIKTRGQQVTLSCSPISGHRSVSWYQQTPGQGLQFLFEYFSETQRNKGNFPGRFSGRQFSNSRSEMNVSTLELGDSALYLCASSLGTEGNTIYFGEGSWLTVV.